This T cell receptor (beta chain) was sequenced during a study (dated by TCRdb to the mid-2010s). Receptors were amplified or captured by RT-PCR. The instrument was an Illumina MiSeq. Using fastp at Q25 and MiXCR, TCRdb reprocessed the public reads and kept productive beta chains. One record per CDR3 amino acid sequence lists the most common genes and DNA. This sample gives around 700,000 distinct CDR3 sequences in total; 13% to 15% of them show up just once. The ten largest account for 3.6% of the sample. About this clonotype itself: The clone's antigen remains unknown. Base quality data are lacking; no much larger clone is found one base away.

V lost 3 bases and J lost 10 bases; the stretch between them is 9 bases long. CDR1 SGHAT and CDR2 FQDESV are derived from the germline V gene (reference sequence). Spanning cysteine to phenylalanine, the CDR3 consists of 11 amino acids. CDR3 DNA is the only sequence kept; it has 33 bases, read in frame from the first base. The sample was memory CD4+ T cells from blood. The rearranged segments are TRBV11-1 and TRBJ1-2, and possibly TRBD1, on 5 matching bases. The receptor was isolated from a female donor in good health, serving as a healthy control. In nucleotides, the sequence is TGTGCCAGCAGCTTCGGGACCGCCTACACCTTC. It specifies CASSFGTAYTF. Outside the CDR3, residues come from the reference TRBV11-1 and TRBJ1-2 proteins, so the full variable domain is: EAEVAQSPRYKITEKSQAVAFWCDPISGHATLYWYRQILGQGPELLVQFQDESVVDDSQLPKDRFSAERLKGVDSTLKIQPAELGDSAMYLCASSFGTAYTFGSGTRLTVV.